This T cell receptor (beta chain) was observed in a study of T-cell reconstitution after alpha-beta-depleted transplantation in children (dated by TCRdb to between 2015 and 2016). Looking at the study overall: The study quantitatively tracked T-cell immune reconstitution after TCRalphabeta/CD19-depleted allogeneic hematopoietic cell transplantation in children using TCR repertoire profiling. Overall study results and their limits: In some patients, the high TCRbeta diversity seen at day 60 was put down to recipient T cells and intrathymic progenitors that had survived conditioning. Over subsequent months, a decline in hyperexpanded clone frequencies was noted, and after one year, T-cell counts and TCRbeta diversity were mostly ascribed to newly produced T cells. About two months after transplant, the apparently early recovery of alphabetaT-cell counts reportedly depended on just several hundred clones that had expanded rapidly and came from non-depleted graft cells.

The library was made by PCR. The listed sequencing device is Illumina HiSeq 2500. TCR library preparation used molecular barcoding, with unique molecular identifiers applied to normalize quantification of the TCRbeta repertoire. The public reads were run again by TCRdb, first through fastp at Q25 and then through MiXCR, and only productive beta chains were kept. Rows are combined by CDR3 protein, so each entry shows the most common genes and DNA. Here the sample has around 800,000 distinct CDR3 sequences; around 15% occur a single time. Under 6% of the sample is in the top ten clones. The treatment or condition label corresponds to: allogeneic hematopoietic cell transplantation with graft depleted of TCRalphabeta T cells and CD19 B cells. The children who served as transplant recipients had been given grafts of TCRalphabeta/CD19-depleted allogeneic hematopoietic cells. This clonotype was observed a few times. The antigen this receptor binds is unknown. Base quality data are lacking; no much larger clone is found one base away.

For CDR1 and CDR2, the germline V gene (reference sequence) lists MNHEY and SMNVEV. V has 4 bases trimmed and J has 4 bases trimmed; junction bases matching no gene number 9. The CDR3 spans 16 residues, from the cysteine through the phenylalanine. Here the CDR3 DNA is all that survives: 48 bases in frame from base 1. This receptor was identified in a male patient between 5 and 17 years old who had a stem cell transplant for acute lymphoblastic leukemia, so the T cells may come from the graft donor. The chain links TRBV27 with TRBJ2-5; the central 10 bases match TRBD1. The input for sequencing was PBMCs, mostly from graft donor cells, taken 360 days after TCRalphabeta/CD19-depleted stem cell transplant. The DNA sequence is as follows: TGTGCCAGCAGTTCCCCGGGACAGGGGTCTAGAGAGACCCAGTACTTC. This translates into CASSSPGQGSRETQYF.